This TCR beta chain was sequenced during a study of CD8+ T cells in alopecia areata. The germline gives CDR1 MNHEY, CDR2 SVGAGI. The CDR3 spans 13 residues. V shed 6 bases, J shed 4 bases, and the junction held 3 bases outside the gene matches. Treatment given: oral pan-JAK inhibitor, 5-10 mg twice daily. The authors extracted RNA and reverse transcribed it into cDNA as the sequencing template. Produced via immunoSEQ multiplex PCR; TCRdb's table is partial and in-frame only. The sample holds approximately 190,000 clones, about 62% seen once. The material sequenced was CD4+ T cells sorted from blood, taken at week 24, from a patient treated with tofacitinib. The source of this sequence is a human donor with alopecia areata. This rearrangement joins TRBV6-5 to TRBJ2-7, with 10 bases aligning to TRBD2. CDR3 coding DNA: TGTGCCAGCAGCGGACTAGCGGAGTACGAGCAGTACTTC. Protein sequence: CASSGLAEYEQYF.